This T cell receptor beta chain was identified during a study of beta chain features in type 1 diabetes. The CDR3 is 14 residues long. Germline V gene data show CDR1 as SGHRS and CDR2 as YFSETQ. The germline V and J ends were trimmed by 3 bases and 7 bases, with 14 bases remaining between them. CD4+ naive, central memory, regulatory and stem cell-like memory cells were sorted via CD45RO/CCR7/CD25/CD127/CD95/CD27. This clone was picked up a small number of times. As yet, its antigen is unknown. The entirety of the isolated RNA underwent reverse transcription, so expressed TCRB transcripts were sequenced. Naive, central memory and regulatory T cell samples averaged about 3.5 million reads. This table comes from immunoSEQ multiplex PCR, and its TCRdb copy is limited to in-frame clones, with some not included. The repertoire has approximately 120,000 clones, roughly 17% of them found once; the top ten carry approximately 2.5%.

Study observations and caveats: Shorter TCRB CDR3s, moderately but significantly so, marked every one of the four CD4+ subsets in Type 1 diabetes patients.

This chain connects TRBV5-1 to TRBJ2-1, with TRBD1 as a possible D gene (6 bases). The source material was central memory CD4+ T cells from blood. The receptor comes from a man in his late teens or twenties with type 1 diabetes. This CDR3 is CASSSQGRENEQFF. In DNA, the CDR3 is TGCGCCAGCAGCTCACAGGGTCGGGAAAATGAGCAGTTCTTC.